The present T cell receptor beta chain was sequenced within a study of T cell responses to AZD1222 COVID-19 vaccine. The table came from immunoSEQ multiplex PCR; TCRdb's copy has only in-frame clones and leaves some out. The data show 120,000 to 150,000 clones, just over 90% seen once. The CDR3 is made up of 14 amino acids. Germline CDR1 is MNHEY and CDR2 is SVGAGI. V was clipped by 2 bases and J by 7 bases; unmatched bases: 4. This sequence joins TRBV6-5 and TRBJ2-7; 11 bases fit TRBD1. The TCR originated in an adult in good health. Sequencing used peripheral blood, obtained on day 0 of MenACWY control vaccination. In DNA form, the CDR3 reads TGTGCCAGCAGTTACGGACAGGGGGCCGGGGAGCAGTACTTC. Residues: CASSYGQGAGEQYF.